The 7 T cell receptor beta chains below come from one sample, sequenced in a study of Graves' ophthalmopathy and Graves' hyperthyroidism. The TCR beta CDR3 regions underwent amplification from RNA transcripts. HTBI-primed first-round RT-PCR preceded second-round multiplex PCR. TCRdb re-analysed the multiplex PCR reads in MiXCR, keeping a single row per CDR3 protein. The table lists around 470,000 distinct CDR3 sequences, roughly 14% of them singletons. The sequenced material came from blood. Receptors originate from a woman in her twenties or thirties with Graves' ophthalmopathy.

This clonotype has at least ten counts. V is TRBV6-5 and J is TRBJ1-5; 7 positions agree with TRBD1. CDR1 and CDR2 (germline): MNHEY, SVGAGI. The CDR3 sequence is 15 residues long. V was pared by 4 bases and J by 3 bases, with 6 bases of the junction left unmatched. The CDR3 reads CASSSRGQINQPQHF. In DNA, the CDR3 is TGTGCCAGCAGTTCGAGGGGACAGATCAATCAGCCCCAGCATTTT.

The chain is built from TRBV6-2 or TRBV6-3 and TRBJ1-5; 8 bases fit TRBD1. CDR3 length equals 18 residues. The trim removed 6 bases at V and 6 bases at J, leaving 19 bases unmatched. Germline lookup yields CDR1 MNHEY and CDR2 SVGEGT. The DNA of the CDR3 is TGTGCCAGCAGCCGCGGGGACAGGCGCCTCCGATTTGGTCAGCCCCAGCATTTT. It is translated as CASSRGDRRLRFGQPQHF.

This clonotype occurred many times. The chain couples TRBV12-3 or TRBV12-4 to TRBJ2-5; no clear D gene. The ends were cut back, 3 bases at V and 5 bases at J, with 7 bases in the middle. The CDR3 loop spans 12 amino acids. CDR3: CASSFSWETQYF. The CDR3 DNA is TGTGCCAGCAGTTTTAGCTGGGAGACCCAGTACTTC.

This clonotype was found many times. The V gene is TRBV24-1, the J gene TRBJ1-2, with D uncertain. Trimming took off 5 bases at V and 5 bases at J, with 8 bases between the two ends. The CDR3 loop spans 12 amino acids. Germline V gene lookup returns CDR1 KGHDR and CDR2 SFDVKD. The CDR3 reads CATSATDYGYTF. CDR3 DNA: TGTGCCACCAGTGCAACAGATTATGGCTACACCTTC.

As to this clonotype: The final CDR3 position lacks the conserved phenylalanine or tryptophan, pointing to a likely read error. The chain uses TRBV28 and TRBJ1-2; 8 positions match TRBD1. J gave up 2 bases and V 5 bases, and 4 bases lay outside the gene matches. Germline CDR1 reads MDHEN; CDR2 reads SYDVKM. CDR3 size: 14 residues. The CDR3 DNA is TGTGCCAGCAGTGTTCAGGGGGCGAACTATGGCTACACCGTC. This gives the protein CASSVQGANYGYTV.

This clonotype has at least ten counts. The chain links TRBV2 to TRBJ1-1; 9 bases fit TRBD1. V shed 5 bases, J shed 4 bases, and the junction held 8 bases outside the gene matches. The CDR3 runs to 15 residues. The germline gives CDR1 SNHLY, CDR2 FYNNEI. The CDR3 loop reads CASSLLQGAGTEAFF. The CDR3 DNA reads TGTGCCAGCAGTCTTCTACAGGGGGCGGGCACTGAAGCTTTCTTT.

This clonotype was picked up many times. The chain's CDR3 is CASSSHRDPSTGELFF. The CDR3 region has the DNA TGTGCCAGCAGCTCCCACCGGGACCCAAGCACCGGGGAGCTGTTTTTT. The chain has TRBV7-8 and TRBJ2-2; D might be TRBD1 or TRBD2, each matching 5 bases. V lost 4 bases to trimming and J lost 4 bases, with 16 bases between them. Germline CDR1 reads SGHVS; CDR2 reads FQNEAQ. The CDR3 length is 16 residues.